The present T cell receptor (beta chain) was sequenced within a study of patients and donors after allogeneic stem cell transplantation. MiXCR, applied by TCRdb to the RT-PCR reads, yields one record per CDR3 protein. The sample holds roughly 880,000 distinct CDR3 sequences, more than 15% seen once. V lost 7 bases, J lost 4 bases, and 15 bases lay in between. From germline, CDR1 is SGDLS and CDR2 YYNGEE. There are 13 residues in the CDR3. Material: blood, either unsorted or a sorted T cell fraction (not recorded which). The TCR was taken from a human donor who was either an allogeneic HSCT recipient or a stem cell or donor lymphocyte infusion donor (not recorded which). It is not recorded whose cells these are; they may come from a transplant donor. The V and J genes are TRBV9 and TRBJ2-7; D possibly corresponds to TRBD2 (5 bases). Here the CDR3 DNA reads TGTGCCAGCGGAGGACCGAAACCGTACGAGCAGTACTTC. It yields the protein CASGGPKPYEQYF.